This T cell receptor beta chain appears in the sequencing data of a study of cytomegalovirus exposure and HLA in healthy donors. The PCR made use of 60 Vbeta and 13 Jbeta primers. Assay: immunoSEQ multiplex PCR; the TCRdb copy retains only in-frame clones and omits some. The table has about 150,000 clones, approximately 77% seen once. The receptor was derived from a man aged 30 to 39 in good health and CMV-seronegative. The sample was PBMCs.

CDR3 amino acids: CASSTAGTGTPGELFF. The DNA of the CDR3 is TGTGCCAGTAGTACCGCGGGGACAGGGACCCCCGGGGAGCTGTTTTTT. The V call is TRBV19, the J call TRBJ2-2; 9 bases are shared with TRBD1. Losses at the gene ends were 4 bases for V and 6 bases for J; bases not matched to a gene: 9. The CDR3 is 16 amino acids. In germline, CDR1 is LNHDA, CDR2 SQIVND (reference sequence).